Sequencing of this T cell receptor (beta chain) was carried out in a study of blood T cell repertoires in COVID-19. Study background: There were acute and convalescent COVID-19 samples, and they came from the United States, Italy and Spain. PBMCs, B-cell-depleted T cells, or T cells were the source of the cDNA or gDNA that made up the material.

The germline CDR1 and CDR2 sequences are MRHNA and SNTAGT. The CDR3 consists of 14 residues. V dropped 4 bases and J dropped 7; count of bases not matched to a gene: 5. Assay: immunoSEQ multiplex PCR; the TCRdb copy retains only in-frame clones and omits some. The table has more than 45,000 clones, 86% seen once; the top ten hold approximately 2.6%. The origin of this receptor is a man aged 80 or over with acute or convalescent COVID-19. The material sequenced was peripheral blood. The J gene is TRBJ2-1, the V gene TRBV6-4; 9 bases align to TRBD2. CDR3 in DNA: TGTGCCAGCAGTGTAGAGCGGGGGGCTAATGAGCAGTTCTTC. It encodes CASSVERGANEQFF.